This TCR beta chain derives from a study of human T cells and chemical hapten exposure. TCRdb recomputed calls from the RACE reads with MiXCR, one row per CDR3 protein. The table records roughly 34,000 distinct CDR3 sequences, about 6.3% of them present only once. Time point here: patch test 1, 2 weeks after DPC sensitization. The treatment denotes: therapeutic diphenylcyclopropenone sensitization with weekly scalp DPC. The total RNA was obtained from whole blood that was not fractionated. The CDR3 contains 14 residues. The germline V gene has CDR1 KGHDR and CDR2 SFDVKD. Trimming cost V 7 bases and J 4 bases, with 13 bases left between them. This clonotype was seen a few times.

This TCR was sampled from a woman aged 25 to 39 with alopecia areata. Some clones in this sample may be carry-over from other donors' samples. The chain couples TRBV24-1 to TRBJ1-3, with D possibly TRBD1 on 6 matching bases. Source: whole blood, taken in connection with sensitization to the hapten diphenylcyclopropenone (DPC). Here the CDR3 DNA reads TGTGCCACCAGGACGGGGGCGCGGGGAAACACCATATATTTT. Residues: CATRTGARGNTIYF.